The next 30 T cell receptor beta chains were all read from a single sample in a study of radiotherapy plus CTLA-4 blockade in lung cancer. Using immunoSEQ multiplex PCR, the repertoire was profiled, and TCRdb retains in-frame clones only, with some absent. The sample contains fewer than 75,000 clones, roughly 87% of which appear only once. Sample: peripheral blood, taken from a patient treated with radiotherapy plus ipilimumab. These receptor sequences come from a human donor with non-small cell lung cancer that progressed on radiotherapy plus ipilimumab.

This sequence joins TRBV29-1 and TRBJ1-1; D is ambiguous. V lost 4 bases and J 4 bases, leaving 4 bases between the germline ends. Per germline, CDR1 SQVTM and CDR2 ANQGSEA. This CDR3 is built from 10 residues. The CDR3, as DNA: TGCAGCGTTGTCGCCACTGAAGCTTTCTTT. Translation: CSVVATEAFF.

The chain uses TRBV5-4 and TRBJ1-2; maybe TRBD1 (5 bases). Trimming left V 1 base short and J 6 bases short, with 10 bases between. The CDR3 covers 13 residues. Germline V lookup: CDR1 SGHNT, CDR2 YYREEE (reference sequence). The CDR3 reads CASSLSQGDGYTF. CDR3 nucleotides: TGTGCCAGCAGCTTGTCTCAGGGTGATGGCTACACCTTC.

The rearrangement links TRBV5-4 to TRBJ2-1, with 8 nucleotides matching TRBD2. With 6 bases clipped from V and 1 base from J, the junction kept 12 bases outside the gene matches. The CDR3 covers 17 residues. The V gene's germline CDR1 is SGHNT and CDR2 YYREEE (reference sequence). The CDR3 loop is CASTMGASGSSYNEQFF. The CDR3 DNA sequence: TGTGCCAGCACCATGGGGGCTAGCGGGTCATCCTACAATGAGCAGTTCTTC.

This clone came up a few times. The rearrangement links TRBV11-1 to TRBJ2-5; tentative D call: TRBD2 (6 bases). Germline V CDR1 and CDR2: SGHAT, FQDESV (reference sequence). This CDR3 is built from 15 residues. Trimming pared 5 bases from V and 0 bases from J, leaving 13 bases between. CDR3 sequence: CASSPRAGNQETQYF. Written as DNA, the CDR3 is TGTGCCAGCAGCCCTCGGGCGGGGAACCAAGAGACCCAGTACTTC. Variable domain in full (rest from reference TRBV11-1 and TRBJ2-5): EAEVAQSPRYKITEKSQAVAFWCDPISGHATLYWYRQILGQGPELLVQFQDESVVDDSQLPKDRFSAERLKGVDSTLKIQPAELGDSAMYLCASSPRAGNQETQYFGPGTRLLVL.

CDR3 in amino acids: CASSLEDRVRHGYTF. CDR3 in DNA: TGTGCCAGCAGCTTAGAAGATAGAGTGAGACATGGCTACACCTTC. The chain is built from TRBV11-2 and TRBJ1-2, with unresolved D. The germline V gene encodes CDR1 SGHAT and CDR2 FQNNGV. With 0 bases removed from V and 6 bases from J, the gap between germline ends came to 14 bases. The CDR3 extends over 15 amino acids.

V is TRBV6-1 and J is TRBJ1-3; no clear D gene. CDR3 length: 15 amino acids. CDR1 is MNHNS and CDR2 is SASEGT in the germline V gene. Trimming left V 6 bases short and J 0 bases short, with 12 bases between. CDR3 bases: TGTGCCAGCAGGTTGGGATTAAGCTCTGGAAACACCATATATTTT. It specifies CASRLGLSSGNTIYF.

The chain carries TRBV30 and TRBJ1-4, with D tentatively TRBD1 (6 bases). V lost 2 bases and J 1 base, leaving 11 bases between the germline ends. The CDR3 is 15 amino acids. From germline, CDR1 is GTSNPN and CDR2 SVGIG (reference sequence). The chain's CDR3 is CAWSRQGRTNEKLFF. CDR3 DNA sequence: TGTGCCTGGAGTCGGCAGGGGCGAACTAATGAAAAACTGTTTTTT.

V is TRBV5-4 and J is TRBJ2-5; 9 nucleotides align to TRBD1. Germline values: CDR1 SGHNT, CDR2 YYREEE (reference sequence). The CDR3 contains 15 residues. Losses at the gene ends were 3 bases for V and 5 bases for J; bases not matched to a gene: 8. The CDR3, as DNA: TGTGCCAGCAGCTCAACAGGGGGCGTTTTGGAGACCCAGTACTTC. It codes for CASSSTGGVLETQYF.

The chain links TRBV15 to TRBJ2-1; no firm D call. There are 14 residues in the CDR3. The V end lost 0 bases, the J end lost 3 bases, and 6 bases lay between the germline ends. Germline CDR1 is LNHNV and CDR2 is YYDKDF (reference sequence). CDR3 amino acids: CATSRDLVYNEQFF. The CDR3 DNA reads TGTGCCACCAGCAGAGATTTGGTCTACAATGAGCAGTTCTTC.

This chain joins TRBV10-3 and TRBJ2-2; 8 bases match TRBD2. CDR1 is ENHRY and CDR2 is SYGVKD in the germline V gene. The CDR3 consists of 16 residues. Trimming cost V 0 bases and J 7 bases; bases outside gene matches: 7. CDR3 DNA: TGTGCCATCAGTGAGTCGCCAGCGGGAGTGGGCGGGGAGCTGTTTTTT. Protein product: CAISESPAGVGGELFF.

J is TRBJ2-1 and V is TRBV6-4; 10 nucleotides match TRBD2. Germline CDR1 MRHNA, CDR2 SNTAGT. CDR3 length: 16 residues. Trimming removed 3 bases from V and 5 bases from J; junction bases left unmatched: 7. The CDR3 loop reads CASSDLAGGTNNEQFF. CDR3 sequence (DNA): TGTGCCAGCAGTGATTTAGCGGGAGGTACTAACAATGAGCAGTTCTTC.

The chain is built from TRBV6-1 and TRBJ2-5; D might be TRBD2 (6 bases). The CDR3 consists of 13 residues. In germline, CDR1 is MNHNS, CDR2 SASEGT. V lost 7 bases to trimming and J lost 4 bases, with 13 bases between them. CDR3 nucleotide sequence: TGTGCCAGCAAGGGACTCGGACGAGAGACCCAGTACTTC. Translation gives CASKGLGRETQYF.

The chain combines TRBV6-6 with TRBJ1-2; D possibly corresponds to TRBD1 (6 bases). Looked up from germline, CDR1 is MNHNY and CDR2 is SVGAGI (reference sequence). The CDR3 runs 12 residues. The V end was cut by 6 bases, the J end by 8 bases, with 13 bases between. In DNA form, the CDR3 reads TGTGCCAGCAGCTCAGGGGTTTTCGGCTACACCTTC. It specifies CASSSGVFGYTF.

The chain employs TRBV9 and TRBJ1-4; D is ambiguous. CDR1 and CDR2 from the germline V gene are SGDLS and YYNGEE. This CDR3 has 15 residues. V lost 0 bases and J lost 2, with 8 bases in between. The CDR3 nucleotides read TGTGCCAGCAGCGTAGTGGGAAGCACTAATGAAAAACTGTTTTTT. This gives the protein CASSVVGSTNEKLFF. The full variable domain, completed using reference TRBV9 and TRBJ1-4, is DSGVTQTPKHLITATGQRVTLRCSPRSGDLSVYWYQQSLDQGLQFLIQYYNGEERAKGNILERFSAQQFPDLHSELNLSSLELGDSALYFCASSVVGSTNEKLFFGSGTQLSVL.

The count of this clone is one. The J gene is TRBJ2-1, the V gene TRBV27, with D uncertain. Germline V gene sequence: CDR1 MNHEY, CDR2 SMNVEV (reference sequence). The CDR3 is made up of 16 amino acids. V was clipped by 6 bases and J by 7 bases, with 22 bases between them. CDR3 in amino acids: CASSPAKGRRWNEQFF. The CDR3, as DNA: TGTGCCAGCAGCCCAGCCAAGGGCCGAAGATGGAATGAGCAGTTCTTC.

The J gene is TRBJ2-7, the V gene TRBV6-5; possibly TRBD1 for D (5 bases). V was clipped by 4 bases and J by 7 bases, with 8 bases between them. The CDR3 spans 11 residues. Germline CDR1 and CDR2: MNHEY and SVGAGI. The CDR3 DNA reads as TGTGCCAGCAGTTCCGCAGGGGAGCAGTACGTC. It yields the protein CASSSAGEQYV.

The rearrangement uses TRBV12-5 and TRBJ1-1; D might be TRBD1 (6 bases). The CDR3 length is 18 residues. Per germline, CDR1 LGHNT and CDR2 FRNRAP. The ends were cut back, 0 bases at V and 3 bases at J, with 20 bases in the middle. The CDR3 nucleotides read TGTGCTAGTGGTTTGGTACGGGTTCTAGGGGGGGGTCACACTGAAGCTTTCTTT. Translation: CASGLVRVLGGGHTEAFF.

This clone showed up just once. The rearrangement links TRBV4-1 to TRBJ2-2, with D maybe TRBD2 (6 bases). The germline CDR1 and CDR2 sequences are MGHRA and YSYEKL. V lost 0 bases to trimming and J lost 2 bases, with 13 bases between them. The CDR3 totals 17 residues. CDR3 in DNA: TGCGCCAGCAGCCAAGATTTCACCGGGAGTAACACCGGGGAGCTGTTTTTT. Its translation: CASSQDFTGSNTGELFF.

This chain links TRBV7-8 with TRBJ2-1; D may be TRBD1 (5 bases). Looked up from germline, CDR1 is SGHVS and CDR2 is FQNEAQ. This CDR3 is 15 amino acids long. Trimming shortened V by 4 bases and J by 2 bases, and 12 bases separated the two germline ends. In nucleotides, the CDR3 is TGTGCCAGCAGCTCGTACAGGTTTCCCTACAATGAGCAGTTCTTC. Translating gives CASSSYRFPYNEQFF.

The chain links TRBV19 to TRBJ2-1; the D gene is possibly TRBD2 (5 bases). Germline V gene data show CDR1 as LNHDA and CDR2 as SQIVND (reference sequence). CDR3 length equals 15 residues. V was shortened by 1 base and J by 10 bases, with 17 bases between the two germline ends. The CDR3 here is CASSIVGLASGEQFF. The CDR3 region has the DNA TGTGCCAGTAGTATAGTTGGGCTAGCAAGCGGCGAGCAGTTCTTC.

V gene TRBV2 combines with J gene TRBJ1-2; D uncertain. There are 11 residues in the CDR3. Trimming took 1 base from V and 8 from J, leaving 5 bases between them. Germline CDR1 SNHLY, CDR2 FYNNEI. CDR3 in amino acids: CASSEVGGYTF. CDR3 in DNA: TGTGCCAGCAGTGAAGTAGGCGGCTACACCTTC.

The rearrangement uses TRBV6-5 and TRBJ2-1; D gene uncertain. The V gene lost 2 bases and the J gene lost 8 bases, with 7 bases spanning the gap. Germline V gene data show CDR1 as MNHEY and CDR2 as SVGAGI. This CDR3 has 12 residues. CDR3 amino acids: CASSYGGDEQFF. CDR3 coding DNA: TGTGCCAGCAGTTACGGTGGAGATGAGCAGTTCTTC.

The CDR3, as DNA: TGTGCCAGCAGTGTAGCGGGAGGGGGGTACGAGCAGTACGTC. It encodes CASSVAGGGYEQYV. This chain uses TRBV6-6 with TRBJ2-7; 11 bases are a match to TRBD2. CDR3 length: 14 amino acids. Germline CDR1 and CDR2: MNHNY and SVGAGI (reference sequence). After removal of 5 bases from V and 4 bases from J, the junction contained 4 bases not matched to a gene.

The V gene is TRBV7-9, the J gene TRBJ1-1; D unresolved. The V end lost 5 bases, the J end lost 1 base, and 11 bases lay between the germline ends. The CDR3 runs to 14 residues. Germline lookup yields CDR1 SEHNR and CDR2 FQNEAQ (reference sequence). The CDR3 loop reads CASSTRPQNTEAFF. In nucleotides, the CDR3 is TGTGCCAGCAGCACCCGGCCGCAGAACACTGAAGCTTTCTTT.

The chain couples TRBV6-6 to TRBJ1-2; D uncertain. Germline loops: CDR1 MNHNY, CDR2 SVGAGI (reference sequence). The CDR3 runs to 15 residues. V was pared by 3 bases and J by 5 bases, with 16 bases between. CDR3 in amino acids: CASSYDETSPYGYTF. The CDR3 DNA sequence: TGTGCCAGCAGTTATGACGAGACCTCACCGTATGGCTACACCTTC.

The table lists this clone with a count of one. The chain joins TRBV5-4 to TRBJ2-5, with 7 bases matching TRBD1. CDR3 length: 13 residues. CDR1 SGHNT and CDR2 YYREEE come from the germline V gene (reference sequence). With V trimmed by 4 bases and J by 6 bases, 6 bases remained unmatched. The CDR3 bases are TGTGCCAGCAGCCCGGACAGGCGGAAGACCCAGTACTTC. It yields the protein CASSPDRRKTQYF.

The CDR3 is CSVVGGNTEAFF. CDR3 DNA: TGCAGCGTAGTAGGTGGAAACACTGAAGCTTTCTTT. V gene TRBV29-1 combines with J gene TRBJ1-1; no clear D gene. V gave up 6 bases and J gave up 2 bases, with 10 bases separating them. Germline loops: CDR1 SQVTM, CDR2 ANQGSEA. This CDR3 region has 12 residues.

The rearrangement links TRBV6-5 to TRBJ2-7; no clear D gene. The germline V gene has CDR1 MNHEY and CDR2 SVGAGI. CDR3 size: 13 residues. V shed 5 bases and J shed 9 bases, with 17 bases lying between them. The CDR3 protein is CASSDGYRGGQYV. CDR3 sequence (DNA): TGTGCCAGCAGTGACGGATACAGAGGTGGGCAGTACGTC.

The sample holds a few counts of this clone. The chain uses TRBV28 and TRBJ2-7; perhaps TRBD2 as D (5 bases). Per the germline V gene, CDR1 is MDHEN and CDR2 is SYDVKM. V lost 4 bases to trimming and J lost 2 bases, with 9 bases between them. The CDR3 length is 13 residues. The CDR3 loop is CASSWLAAYEQYF. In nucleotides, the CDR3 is TGTGCCAGCAGTTGGCTAGCTGCCTACGAGCAGTACTTC.

The CDR3: CASGASTDTQYF. The CDR3 DNA sequence: TGTGCCAGCGGGGCTAGCACAGATACGCAGTATTTT. The chain recombines TRBV9 with TRBJ2-3, with a possible D match to TRBD1 (5 bases). V was cut by 7 bases and J by 0 bases, with 6 bases left in between. The germline CDR1 and CDR2 sequences are SGDLS and YYNGEE. The CDR3 covers 12 residues.